This passage covers 17 T cell receptor beta chains from one sample sequenced in a study of a mutant IDH1 vaccine in newly diagnosed glioma. Produced via immunoSEQ multiplex PCR; TCRdb's table is partial and in-frame only. Of 55,000 to 70,000 clones detected, 79% appear once; the ten largest clones hold around 8.5%. The time point is: baseline, week 1 (first vaccination visit). Treatment denoted: pre-vaccination baseline after standard-of-care therapy. The material sequenced was PBMCs, taken from a glioma patient treated with radiotherapy, temozolomide or both. The receptors shown here come from a man over 45 with glioma.

The chain uses TRBV30 and TRBJ1-5; possibly TRBD1 for D (5 bases). The CDR3 length is 13 residues. V lost 7 bases and J 9 bases, leaving 19 bases between the germline ends. Germline CDR1 reads GTSNPN; CDR2 reads SVGIG (reference sequence). DNA for the CDR3: TGTGCCTTGACTGGAACGGGGGAGGGGCCCCAGCATTTT. This codes for CALTGTGEGPQHF.

This clone was observed a few times. The rearrangement joins TRBV2 to TRBJ1-1; D ambiguous. The CDR3 is 13 amino acids. Trimming took 3 bases from V and 2 from J, leaving 7 bases between them. Germline CDR1 and CDR2: SNHLY and FYNNEI. The CDR3 spells CASSDGINTEAFF. The DNA of the CDR3 is TGTGCCAGCAGTGATGGAATAAACACTGAAGCTTTCTTT.

V and J are TRBV4-3 and TRBJ2-7; 10 positions agree with TRBD1. Trimming cost V 3 bases and J 5 bases; bases outside gene matches: 7. The CDR3 length is 15 residues. CDR1 LGHNA and CDR2 YSLEER come from the germline V gene. CDR3 sequence (DNA): TGCGCCAGCAGCCACCGGACAGGGGGGACCGACGAGCAGTACTTC. This gives the protein CASSHRTGGTDEQYF.

V and J are TRBV10-3 and TRBJ1-2, with D tentatively TRBD1 (5 bases). Trimming stripped 7 bases from V and 1 base from J, with 16 bases between. CDR3 length equals 15 residues. Germline CDR1 ENHRY, CDR2 SYGVKD. The CDR3 sequence: CAINRAGLDNYGYTF. The CDR3 nucleotides read TGTGCCATCAACCGGGCAGGGCTCGATAACTATGGCTACACCTTC.

The chain recombines TRBV6-5 with TRBJ1-2; tentative D call: TRBD1 (5 bases). CDR3 length: 14 amino acids. CDR1 and CDR2 (germline): MNHEY, SVGAGI. Trimming stripped 2 bases from V and 2 bases from J, with 9 bases between. This CDR3 is CASSYGGGNYGYTF. Written as DNA, the CDR3 is TGTGCCAGCAGTTACGGTGGGGGGAACTATGGCTACACCTTC.

V usage is TRBV10-1 and J usage is TRBJ1-1; D remains unclear. The CDR3 covers 13 residues. Trimming took 0 bases from V and 4 from J, leaving 6 bases between them. Per germline, CDR1 WNHNN and CDR2 SYGVQD (reference sequence). Written as DNA, the CDR3 is TGCGCCAGCAGTGAGTCGGGCTCCACTGAAGCTTTCTTT. As protein: CASSESGSTEAFF.

In its sample, this clone was seen a few times. The chain joins TRBV20-1 to TRBJ2-3, with D perhaps matching TRBD1 (5 bases). Germline values: CDR1 DFQATT, CDR2 SNEGSKA (reference sequence). The V end was cut by 6 bases, the J end by 7 bases, with 11 bases between. The CDR3 runs to 11 residues. In nucleotides, the CDR3 is TGCAGTGCCCTTCAGGGTAATACGCAGTATTTT. Protein product: CSALQGNTQYF.

This chain connects TRBV5-5 to TRBJ1-2; 9 bases match TRBD1. This CDR3 spans 15 amino acids. The trim removed 3 bases at V and 4 bases at J, leaving 7 bases unmatched. Per germline, CDR1 SGHKS and CDR2 YYEKEE (reference sequence). The CDR3 region has the DNA TGTGCCAGCAGCTCGATCGGGACAGGGAGCTATGGCTACACCTTC. As protein: CASSSIGTGSYGYTF.

The rearrangement links TRBV11-2 to TRBJ2-7; D uncertain. CDR1 and CDR2 (germline): SGHAT, FQNNGV. Trimming cost V 5 bases and J 4 bases, with 15 bases left between them. This CDR3 has 14 amino acids. This chain's CDR3 is CASSPQANLYEQYF. In DNA form, the CDR3 reads TGTGCCAGCAGCCCTCAGGCAAATTTATACGAGCAGTACTTC.

The chain combines TRBV6-6 with TRBJ2-1; 7 nucleotides match TRBD1. Looked up from germline, CDR1 is MNHNY and CDR2 is SVGAGI (reference sequence). The CDR3 loop spans 16 amino acids. J was trimmed by 5 bases and V by 1 base; bases with no gene match: 8. CDR3 coding DNA: TGTGCCAGCAGTTACTTCGAGGGGGCCAACAACAATGAGCAGTTCTTC. Protein sequence: CASSYFEGANNNEQFF.

The sample holds a few counts of this clone. J is TRBJ1-2 and V is TRBV5-6; D might be TRBD1 (5 bases). Trimming shortened V by 2 bases and J by 5 bases, and 7 bases separated the two germline ends. The CDR3 length is 12 residues. Germline V gives CDR1 SGHDT, CDR2 YYEEEE. In nucleotides, the CDR3 is TGTGCCAGCAGCTTCCCAGGGTATGGCTACACCTTC. This translates into CASSFPGYGYTF. The full variable domain, completed using reference TRBV5-6 and TRBJ1-2, is DAGVTQSPTHLIKTRGQQVTLRCSPKSGHDTVSWYQQALGQGPQFIFQYYEEEERQRGNFPDRFSGHQFPNYSSELNVNALLLGDSALYLCASSFPGYGYTFGSGTRLTVV.

This clone was recorded a few times. CDR3 residues: CASSPGQGRSEAFF. The CDR3 DNA is TGTGCCAGCTCACCGGGACAGGGAAGGAGTGAAGCTTTCTTT. The chain links TRBV18 to TRBJ1-1; 9 nucleotides agree with TRBD1. This CDR3 spans 14 amino acids. V dropped 3 bases and J dropped 7; count of bases not matched to a gene: 6. Germline V gene lookup returns CDR1 KGHSH and CDR2 LQKENI.

V gene TRBV5-4 combines with J gene TRBJ1-6; the match to TRBD1 covers 12 bases. With V trimmed by 4 bases and J by 8 bases, 13 bases remained unmatched. Germline V gives CDR1 SGHNT, CDR2 YYREEE (reference sequence). The CDR3 is made up of 18 amino acids. The CDR3, as DNA: TGTGCCAGCAGCCCAAACCCCGGGACAGGGGGCGCCGATTCACCCCTCCACTTT. Protein: CASSPNPGTGGADSPLHF. The entire variable domain, with the rest obtained from reference TRBV5-4 and TRBJ1-6, is as follows: ETGVTQSPTHLIKTRGQQVTLRCSSQSGHNTVSWYQQALGQGPQFIFQYYREEENGRGNFPPRFSGLQFPNYSSELNVNALELDDSALYLCASSPNPGTGGADSPLHFGNGTRLTVT.

The sample holds a few counts of this clone. V and J are TRBV19 and TRBJ1-1; D not resolved. CDR3 length: 11 amino acids. Trimming pared 4 bases from V and 11 bases from J, leaving 11 bases between. Looked up from germline, CDR1 is LNHDA and CDR2 is SQIVND (reference sequence). CDR3 region: CASSTGLGAFF. The CDR3 DNA reads TGTGCCAGTAGTACAGGCCTTGGGGCTTTCTTT.

CDR3 in amino acids: CASSLGGGWNTEAFF. CDR3 coding DNA: TGTGCCAGCAGCTTAGGGGGAGGGTGGAACACTGAAGCTTTCTTT. The rearrangement uses TRBV11-2 and TRBJ1-1; D uncertain. V was cut by 1 base and J by 1 base, with 10 bases left in between. Per the germline V gene, CDR1 is SGHAT and CDR2 is FQNNGV. This CDR3 has 15 residues.

The chain links TRBV4-1 to TRBJ1-1, with D maybe TRBD1 (6 bases). V gave up 4 bases and J gave up 0 bases, with 21 bases separating them. Germline CDR1 is MGHRA and CDR2 is YSYEKL. The CDR3 has 18 residues. The CDR3 sequence: CASSPPRGAIGMNTEAFF. CDR3 DNA: TGCGCCAGCAGCCCTCCCCGGGGGGCTATTGGGATGAACACTGAAGCTTTCTTT.

This clone appeared a single time. The chain carries TRBV2 and TRBJ1-1; no reliable D call. The CDR3 runs 13 residues. V was cut by 8 bases and J by 0 bases, with 10 bases left in between. CDR1 and CDR2 (germline): SNHLY, FYNNEI. The chain's CDR3 is CASQTDMNTEAFF. As DNA, the CDR3 is TGTGCCAGCCAGACTGATATGAACACTGAAGCTTTCTTT.